Below, 27 T cell receptor beta chains from the same sample are listed, as sequenced in a study of Graves' ophthalmopathy and Graves' hyperthyroidism. RNA transcripts provided the template for amplifying TCR beta CDR3 regions. RT-PCR in the first round used HTBI primers; a second-round multiplex PCR followed. One entry per CDR3 protein results from TCRdb running MiXCR on the multiplex PCR reads. The sample carries 650,000 to 900,000 distinct CDR3 sequences, approximately 40% recorded once. Sequenced: peripheral blood. The receptors shown here come from an adult man with Graves' ophthalmopathy.

With regard to this clonotype: This may stem from a read error, because a much larger clone lies one nucleotide away. The chain is built from TRBV12-3 or TRBV12-4 and TRBJ2-5; the match to TRBD1 covers 7 bases. The CDR3 covers 14 residues. V lost 6 bases and J lost 7; bases outside the gene matches: 11. The CDR3 reads CASSNGEGGGTQYF. CDR3 DNA: TGTGCCAGCAGCAACGGTGAAGGGGGCGGGACCCAGTACTTC.

The CDR3 DNA reads as TGCAGCGTGGGACAGGATTCTGGGGCCAACGTCCTGACTTTC. Residues: CSVGQDSGANVLTF. The chain carries TRBV29-1 and TRBJ2-6; 8 nucleotides align to TRBD1. The CDR3 spans 14 residues. J was trimmed by 1 base and V by 6 bases; bases with no gene match: 2. The germline gives CDR1 SQVTM, CDR2 ANQGSEA. Filled out from reference TRBV29-1 and TRBJ2-6, the complete variable domain reads SAVISQKPSRDICQRGTSLTIQCQVDSQVTMMFWYRQQPGQSLTLIATANQGSEATYESGFVIDKFPISRPNLTFSTLTVSNMSPEDSSIYLCSVGQDSGANVLTFGAGSRLTVL.

The V gene is TRBV19, the J gene TRBJ1-6, with D possibly matching TRBD1 (5 bases). This CDR3 region has 14 residues. Per the germline V gene, CDR1 is LNHDA and CDR2 is SQIVND (reference sequence). V shed 0 bases and J shed 11 bases, with 11 bases lying between them. CDR3 in DNA: TGTGCCAGTAGTATAGAAGGGACGGAGGCACCCCTCCACTTT. Its protein is CASSIEGTEAPLHF.

This clonotype showed up many times. CDR3 region: CAGLTDGYTF. The CDR3 region has the DNA TGTGCCGGGTTAACAGACGGCTACACCTTC. The V and J genes are TRBV25-1 and TRBJ1-2; D not resolved. The length of the CDR3 is 10 residues. Between the trimmed V and J ends, which lost 11 bases and 8 bases, there was a span of 12 bases. Germline-derived CDR1 and CDR2 are MGHDK and SYGVNS.

The chain links TRBV19 to TRBJ1-5, with 9 bases identical to TRBD1. The CDR3 loop spans 15 amino acids. Germline lookup yields CDR1 LNHDA and CDR2 SQIVND (reference sequence). V dropped 4 bases and J dropped 7; count of bases not matched to a gene: 8. The CDR3 coding sequence is TGTGCCAGTAGTACGACCGGGACAGGGATCCAGCCCCAGCATTTT. It is translated as CASSTTGTGIQPQHF. Full variable domain (missing parts from reference TRBV19 and TRBJ1-5): DGGITQSPKYLFRKEGQNVTLSCEQNLNHDAMYWYRQDPGQGLRLIYYSQIVNDFQKGDIAEGYSVSREKKESFPLTVTSAQKNPTAFYLCASSTTGTGIQPQHFGDGTRLSIL.

Details on this clonotype: A single base separates this from a much larger clone, so it may be a read error. The V call is TRBV29-1, the J call TRBJ1-5; TRBD1 matches 8 bases. CDR3 size: 13 residues. Germline V CDR1 and CDR2: SQVTM, ANQGSEA. The CDR3 protein is CSVAAQGDQLQHF. CDR3 coding DNA: TGCAGCGTTGCCGCACAGGGGGATCAGCTCCAGCATTTT.

This clonotype was counted only a few times. The gene calls are TRBV20-1 and TRBJ1-3, with no clear D. Germline V gives CDR1 DFQATT, CDR2 SNEGSKA (reference sequence). This CDR3 has 11 amino acids. Trimming took off 2 bases at V and 8 bases at J, with 7 bases between the two ends. The CDR3 DNA sequence: TGCAGTGCTAGAAGGGCGGACACCATATATTTT. Residues: CSARRADTIYF.

This clonotype was picked up many times. The DNA of the CDR3 is TGTGCCAGTAGTATCGCGCCCAACTCCTACGAGCAGTACTTC. It translates to CASSIAPNSYEQYF. This sequence joins TRBV19 and TRBJ2-7, with unresolved D. The V end lost 3 bases, the J end lost 0 bases, and 9 bases lay between the germline ends. The CDR3 has 14 residues. Germline V lookup: CDR1 LNHDA, CDR2 SQIVND (reference sequence).

The chain carries TRBV7-3 and TRBJ2-5, with 8 bases lining up with TRBD2. The length of the CDR3 is 14 residues. CDR1 and CDR2 (germline): SGHTA, FQGTGA. With V trimmed by 7 bases and J by 7 bases, 11 bases remained unmatched. The CDR3 here is CASTRGGGRGTQYF. In DNA, the CDR3 is TGTGCCAGCACTCGGGGGGGGGGCAGGGGGACCCAGTACTTC. Full variable domain (outside the CDR3, taken from reference TRBV7-3 and TRBJ2-5): GAGVSQTPSNKVTEKGKYVELRCDPISGHTALYWYRQSLGQGPEFLIYFQGTGAADDSGLPNDRFFAVRPEGSVSTLKIQRTERGDSAVYLCASTRGGGRGTQYFGPGTRLLVL.

This rearrangement joins TRBV7-2 to TRBJ2-5; possibly TRBD1 or TRBD2 for D (5 bases each). V was shortened by 5 bases and J by 4 bases, with 17 bases between the two germline ends. In germline, CDR1 is SGHTA, CDR2 FQGNSA. The CDR3 extends over 15 amino acids. The CDR3 sequence: CASSAAGFGAETQYF. CDR3 bases: TGTGCCAGCAGCGCGGCGGGTTTTGGGGCAGAGACCCAGTACTTC.

This clonotype was observed a few times. The CDR3 spells CASSLDRTDSYEQYF. The CDR3 bases are TGTGCCAGCAGCTTGGACAGGACGGATTCCTACGAGCAGTACTTC. V and J are TRBV7-9 and TRBJ2-7; 7 bases agree with TRBD1. After removal of 3 bases from V and 1 base from J, the junction contained 6 bases not matched to a gene. This CDR3 contains 15 residues. Germline CDR1 SEHNR, CDR2 FQNEAQ (reference sequence). Full variable domain (outside the CDR3, taken from reference TRBV7-9 and TRBJ2-7): DTGVSQNPRHKITKRGQNVTFRCDPISEHNRLYWYRQTLGQGPEFLTYFQNEAQLEKSRLLSDRFSAERPKGSFSTLEIQRTEQGDSAMYLCASSLDRTDSYEQYFGPGTRLTVT.

V is TRBV29-1 and J is TRBJ2-6; D remains unclear. This CDR3 contains 13 residues. The V and J ends lost 1 base and 2 bases respectively, with 3 bases between them. Germline CDR1 is SQVTM and CDR2 is ANQGSEA. CDR3 in DNA: TGCAGCGTTGAAGTCGCTGGGGCCAACGTCCTGACTTTC. This encodes CSVEVAGANVLTF.

This clonotype was recorded a few times. The chain combines TRBV29-1 with TRBJ2-5; the D gene is possibly TRBD2 (6 bases). The J call may be mistaken, given a closer DNA end match to TRBJ2-1. Germline V gene data show CDR1 as SQVTM and CDR2 as ANQGSEA. This CDR3 contains 14 residues. The CDR3 spells CSVEDRASEDEQFF. CDR3 coding DNA: TGCAGCGTTGAAGATCGGGCTAGCGAGGATGAGCAGTTCTTC.

This clonotype was seen repeatedly, ten times or more. V usage is TRBV19 and J usage is TRBJ2-6, with D hard to call. CDR3 length equals 15 residues. Germline loops: CDR1 LNHDA, CDR2 SQIVND (reference sequence). With 5 bases removed from V and 2 bases from J, the gap between germline ends came to 10 bases. For the CDR3, the DNA is TGTGCCAGTAGTGTAGGCAGGACTGGGGCCAACGTCCTGACTTTC. Protein product: CASSVGRTGANVLTF.

This clonotype was seen many times. This sequence joins TRBV15 and TRBJ1-5; 11 nucleotides agree with TRBD1. The CDR3 loop spans 15 amino acids. After removal of 3 bases from V and 5 bases from J, the junction contained 3 bases not matched to a gene. Germline V gene sequence: CDR1 LNHNV, CDR2 YYDKDF (reference sequence). In nucleotides, the CDR3 is TGTGCCACCAGCAGGACGGGACAGGGGGATCAGCCCCAGCATTTT. Its protein is CATSRTGQGDQPQHF.

As regards this clonotype: This clone may be a read error of a much larger clone one base away. The conserved final phenylalanine or tryptophan is absent from the CDR3, which likely points to a read error. The rearrangement links TRBV7-9 to TRBJ1-5; D unresolved. The CDR3 runs to 12 residues. V shed 3 bases and J shed 7 bases, with 7 bases lying between them. Looked up from germline, CDR1 is SEHNR and CDR2 is FQNEAQ (reference sequence). CDR3 nucleotides: TGTGCCAGCAGCTTCGGTGAACAGCCCCAGCATTCT. Translation: CASSFGEQPQHS.

The chain couples TRBV10-3 to TRBJ1-1; D perhaps matches TRBD1 (5 bases). Germline values: CDR1 ENHRY, CDR2 SYGVKD. The CDR3 length is 13 residues. V lost 5 bases to trimming and J lost 12 bases, with 19 bases between them. CDR3 in amino acids: CAISYLQGENPFF. The DNA for the CDR3 is TGTGCCATCAGTTACCTCCAGGGAGAGAATCCTTTCTTT.

The rearrangement uses TRBV29-1 and TRBJ2-5; 11 nucleotides match TRBD1. V lost 6 bases to trimming and J lost 7 bases; unmatched junction nucleotides: 4. The CDR3 totals 12 residues. Germline V gene lookup returns CDR1 SQVTM and CDR2 ANQGSEA. CDR3 residues: CSVIGTGGTQYF. CDR3 DNA: TGCAGCGTCATCGGGACAGGGGGGACCCAGTACTTC.

This clonotype has ten or more counts. The genes are TRBV7-2 and TRBJ1-2; perhaps TRBD1 as D (5 bases). Trimming removed 6 bases from V and 4 bases from J, with 15 bases in between. The CDR3 sequence is 14 residues long. Germline assignment: CDR1 SGHTA and CDR2 FQGNSA. The CDR3: CASSGAGGSYGYTF. The CDR3 nucleotides are TGTGCCAGCAGTGGAGCCGGGGGTTCCTATGGCTACACCTTC.

The table lists this clonotype with a few counts. V is TRBV13 and J is TRBJ1-3, with 7 bases that match TRBD1. The CDR3 totals 13 residues. CDR1 and CDR2 from the germline V gene are PRHDT and FYEKMQ (reference sequence). Losses at the gene ends were 9 bases for V and 2 bases for J; bases not matched to a gene: 4. The CDR3 sequence is CARLDRAGNTIYF. The CDR3 DNA reads as TGTGCCAGACTTGACAGGGCTGGAAACACCATATATTTT.

The rearrangement joins TRBV20-1 to TRBJ1-2, with D possibly being TRBD1 (5 bases). CDR1 is DFQATT and CDR2 is SNEGSKA in the germline V gene (reference sequence). V lost 5 bases and J lost 6, with 22 bases in between. This CDR3 is 15 amino acids long. CDR3 protein: CSAPTGQTGYDGYTF. For the CDR3, the DNA is TGCAGTGCTCCCACGGGGCAGACCGGCTACGATGGCTACACCTTC.

In the case of this clonotype: A much larger clone differs from this one at a single base, so this may be a read error. The chain combines TRBV10-3 with TRBJ2-5; 9 nucleotides match TRBD1. This CDR3 has 15 residues. Germline CDR1 reads ENHRY; CDR2 reads SYGVKD. Trimming at V came to 6 bases and at J to 5 bases, leaving 10 bases not matched to a gene. This CDR3 is CAISLGQGIAETQYF. Here the CDR3 DNA reads TGTGCCATCAGCTTAGGACAGGGGATCGCGGAGACCCAGTACTTC.

This chain uses TRBV10-3 with TRBJ1-1; TRBD1 agrees at 7 bases. The CDR3 runs to 16 residues. Germline V CDR1 and CDR2: ENHRY, SYGVKD. Trimming cost V 6 bases and J 5 bases; bases outside gene matches: 15. CDR3 region: CAIRAVTGAPNTEAFF. The CDR3 DNA reads as TGTGCCATCAGAGCCGTAACAGGGGCCCCCAATACTGAAGCTTTCTTT.

Comment on this clonotype: An end of the junction does not agree with germline; a read error may underlie this. The rearrangement joins TRBV7-3 to TRBJ1-2; weak D call: TRBD1 (6 bases). Germline CDR1 SGHTA, CDR2 FQGTGA. The length of the CDR3 is 12 residues. The CDR3 nucleotides are TGTGCCAGCAGCCTGGACAGCTATGGCTACTCCTTC. It translates to CASSLDSYGYSF.

The chain employs TRBV12-3 or TRBV12-4 and TRBJ1-1, with unresolved D. CDR3 size: 16 residues. The V end lost 2 bases, the J end lost 4 bases, and 17 bases lay between the germline ends. This chain's CDR3 is CASSLRVSLMATEAFF. The CDR3 coding sequence is TGTGCCAGCAGTTTACGGGTTTCACTGATGGCCACTGAAGCTTTCTTT.

Of note for this clonotype: Germline is not matched at one junction end, which may reflect a read error. The chain carries TRBV11-1 and TRBJ1-2; TRBD1 matches at 11 bases. Germline-derived CDR1 and CDR2 are SGHAT and FQDESV (reference sequence). The CDR3 runs to 15 residues. CDR3 region: CASSGKGQGAYGHTF. In DNA form, the CDR3 reads TGTGCCAGCAGCGGAAAAGGACAGGGGGCATATGGCCACACCTTC.

The rearrangement uses TRBV24-1 and TRBJ2-5, with 10 nucleotides matching TRBD2. V trimming: 6 bases; J trimming: 4 bases; junction bases outside the gene matches: 4. The germline V gene encodes CDR1 KGHDR and CDR2 SFDVKD. The CDR3 length is 14 residues. DNA of the CDR3: TGTGCCACCAGTACTAGCGGGGCCGGAGAGACCCAGTACTTC. Residues: CATSTSGAGETQYF.